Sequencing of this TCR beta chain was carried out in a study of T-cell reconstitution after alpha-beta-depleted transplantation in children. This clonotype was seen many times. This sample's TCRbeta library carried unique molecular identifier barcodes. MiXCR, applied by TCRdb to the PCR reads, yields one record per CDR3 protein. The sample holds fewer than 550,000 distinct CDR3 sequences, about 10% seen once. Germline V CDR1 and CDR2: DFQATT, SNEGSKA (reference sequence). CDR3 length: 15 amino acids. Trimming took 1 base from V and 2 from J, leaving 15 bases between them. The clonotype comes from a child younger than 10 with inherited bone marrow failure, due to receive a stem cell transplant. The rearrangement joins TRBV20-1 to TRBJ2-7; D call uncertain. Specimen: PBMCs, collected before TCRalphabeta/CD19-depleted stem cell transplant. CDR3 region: CSARGFGRHTYEQYF. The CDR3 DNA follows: TGCAGTGCTAGAGGCTTTGGACGGCATACCTACGAGCAGTACTTC.